This T cell receptor (beta chain) is from a study of patients and donors after allogeneic stem cell transplantation (dated by TCRdb to about 2020). The library relied on RT-PCR. The instrument given in TCRdb is NextSeq 550. TCRdb took the public reads, trimmed them with fastp at Q25, ran MiXCR for clone calling and kept in-frame beta chains. All rows with the same CDR3 protein become a single entry with the most common DNA and genes. In all, the sample holds some 880,000 distinct CDR3 sequences, and roughly 18% of those were seen once. Under 6.5% of the sample is taken by the ten largest. This clonotype was picked up a small number of times. It has no known antigen specificity. Base qualities were left out, and no much larger clone turns up one base away. From the cysteine up to the phenylalanine, the CDR3 has a length of 14 residues. The CDR3 DNA has 42 bases and is translated from base 1. V is cut by 7 bases and J by 6 bases, and the space between the germline ends is 17 bases.

The specimen sequenced was blood, either unsorted or a sorted T cell fraction (not recorded which). The chain joins TRBV12-3 or TRBV12-4 to TRBJ2-3, and the D gene may be TRBD1, 5 bases matching. The clonotype originates from a human donor who was either an allogeneic HSCT recipient or a stem cell or donor lymphocyte infusion donor (not recorded which). It is not recorded whose cells these are; they may come from a transplant donor. The base sequence is TGTGCCAGCACCCATAGGGGTCGGGTGGATACGCAGTATTTT. This encodes CASTHRGRVDTQYF.